The T cell receptor beta chain described here comes from a study of neurological immune-mediated disorders. Study conclusions and caveats: When the repertoires were sorted by phylogenetic grouping, those of 18 of 34 multiple sclerosis patients ended up in one related-CDR3 cluster, a possible signature.

This clonotype was observed at least ten times. Its antigen is not identified. As for the cDNA, it was generated by 5'RACE with 10-nucleotide random UMIs. TCRdb independently ran MiXCR on the 5' RACE reads; one entry per CDR3 protein. The sample has roughly 75,000 distinct CDR3 sequences, just over 2.5% seen once. The germline CDR1 and CDR2 sequences are SEHNR and FQNEAQ (reference sequence). Trimming took 4 bases from V and 8 from J, leaving 11 bases between them. CDR3 length equals 13 residues. The chain joins TRBV7-9 to TRBJ1-4; D ambiguous. The receptor's source is a woman in her 30s with multiple sclerosis. Sequenced: PBMCs. The CDR3 is CASSSPGEEKLFF. In nucleotides, the CDR3 is TGTGCCAGCAGCTCGCCGGGTGAGGAAAAACTGTTTTTT.